A single sample gave rise to the 24 T cell receptor beta chains below, sequenced in a study of CD8 T cells in acute hepatitis C reinfection. Produced via immunoSEQ multiplex PCR; TCRdb's table is partial and in-frame only. The data contain 30,000 to 40,000 clones, about 83% of them singletons. Time point of the sample: naive CD8 control sorted from an acute-time-point sample. Material for sequencing was naive CD8+ T cells from PBMCs. All receptors come from a man aged 25 to 40 with chronic hepatitis C.

J is TRBJ1-1 and V is TRBV19; D is unclear. This CDR3 region has 15 residues. The germline V and J ends were trimmed by 8 bases and 3 bases, with 19 bases remaining between them. Germline V gene sequence: CDR1 LNHDA, CDR2 SQIVND (reference sequence). CDR3 bases: TGTGCCAGTGCTACCCAGCCGGGAACAGACACTGAAGCTTTCTTT. This sequence encodes CASATQPGTDTEAFF.

In this sample, this clone turned up once. J is TRBJ1-5 and V is TRBV21-1; the table's TRBD1 call for D was not verified on the DNA. TRBV21-1 is tagged as a pseudogene. CDR3 size: 19 residues. Here the CDR3 reads CASSKILPDRTASNQPQHF. In nucleotides, the CDR3 is TGTGCCAGCAGCAAAATCCTCCCGGACAGGACGGCCTCCAATCAGCCCCAGCATTTT.

V usage is TRBV4-1 and J usage is TRBJ2-5; D gene ambiguous. Germline CDR1 is MGHRA and CDR2 is YSYEKL. Trimming removed 1 base from V and 5 bases from J, with 14 bases in between. The CDR3 contains 15 residues. The CDR3 region has the DNA TGCGCCAGCAGCCAAGTCCCAGGTTCGCCGGAGACCCAGTACTTC. Residues: CASSQVPGSPETQYF.

The rearrangement uses TRBV5-5 and TRBJ1-2, with 8 bases fitting TRBD1. The CDR3 sequence is 15 residues long. Germline values: CDR1 SGHKS, CDR2 YYEKEE (reference sequence). The trim removed 4 bases at V and 4 bases at J, leaving 9 bases unmatched. The CDR3 nucleotides are TGTGCCAGCAGCCCAGACAGGGGCGCTTTCTATGGCTACACCTTC. This sequence encodes CASSPDRGAFYGYTF.

The chain employs TRBV19 and TRBJ2-5; no firm D call. Germline V CDR1 and CDR2: LNHDA, SQIVND (reference sequence). V lost 4 bases to trimming and J lost 4 bases, with 10 bases between them. This CDR3 has 13 amino acids. The CDR3 coding sequence is TGTGCCAGTAGTAATAGTGTTCCAGAGACCCAGTACTTC. This sequence encodes CASSNSVPETQYF. Filled out from reference TRBV19 and TRBJ2-5, the complete variable domain reads DGGITQSPKYLFRKEGQNVTLSCEQNLNHDAMYWYRQDPGQGLRLIYYSQIVNDFQKGDIAEGYSVSREKKESFPLTVTSAQKNPTAFYLCASSNSVPETQYFGPGTRLLVL.

This rearrangement joins TRBV10-1 to TRBJ2-7; the D gene is possibly TRBD1 (5 bases). Germline V lookup: CDR1 WNHNN, CDR2 SYGVQD (reference sequence). V was shortened by 8 bases and J by 0 bases, with 8 bases between the two germline ends. The CDR3 consists of 12 residues. CDR3 sequence: CASGASSYEQYF. Here the CDR3 DNA reads TGCGCCAGCGGGGCCAGCTCCTACGAGCAGTACTTC.

The DNA for the CDR3 is TGTGCCAGCAGCAACAATCCGGGGACTCCGAACACCGGGGAGCTGTTTTTT. This sequence encodes CASSNNPGTPNTGELFF. The rearrangement joins TRBV2 to TRBJ2-2; a possible D gene is TRBD2 (6 bases). Germline V gives CDR1 SNHLY, CDR2 FYNNEI. This CDR3 region has 17 residues. Between the trimmed V and J ends, which lost 6 bases and 0 bases, there was a span of 17 bases.

The genes are TRBV29-1 and TRBJ2-3, with 7 nucleotides matching TRBD1. Losses at the gene ends were 7 bases for V and 2 bases for J; bases not matched to a gene: 6. The CDR3 runs to 13 residues. The germline V gene has CDR1 SQVTM and CDR2 ANQGSEA. CDR3 DNA sequence: TGCAGCGGAGAGGACAGGTACACAGATACGCAGTATTTT. It yields the protein CSGEDRYTDTQYF.

This clone has a handful of counts. The CDR3, as DNA: TGTGCCAGCAGTGTTGGACAAGGCTACGAGCAGTACTTC. It codes for CASSVGQGYEQYF. This chain connects TRBV2 to TRBJ2-7; a weak D match, TRBD1 (5 bases). Germline V CDR1 and CDR2: SNHLY, FYNNEI. This CDR3 spans 13 amino acids. Trimming removed 4 bases from V and 3 bases from J, with 10 bases in between.

The CDR3 here is CASSPQPTRVGEKLFF. CDR3 coding DNA: TGCGCCAGCAGCCCTCAGCCGACCCGGGTGGGAGAAAAACTGTTTTTT. The chain couples TRBV4-3 to TRBJ1-4; D not certain. The CDR3 is 16 residues long. The V and J ends lost 4 bases and 8 bases respectively, with 20 bases between them. Germline V lookup: CDR1 LGHNA, CDR2 YSLEER.

The chain joins TRBV29-1 to TRBJ1-1; the D is unclear. This CDR3 is 10 amino acids long. Germline V gives CDR1 SQVTM, CDR2 ANQGSEA. V dropped 4 bases and J dropped 6 bases, with 6 bases sitting between them. The CDR3 spells CSVVRSEAFF. CDR3 DNA: TGCAGCGTTGTTCGTTCTGAAGCTTTCTTT.

The chain carries TRBV30 and TRBJ2-7; D perhaps matches TRBD2 (5 bases). V lost 2 bases and J lost 6, with 14 bases in between. CDR3 length equals 13 residues. The germline V gene encodes CDR1 GTSNPN and CDR2 SVGIG (reference sequence). The CDR3 DNA is TGTGCCTGGAGTAAGGAGGCGGGTGCCGAGCAGTACTTC. Its protein is CAWSKEAGAEQYF.

The CDR3 DNA reads TGTGCCAGCAGCGCGAAAGCGGGGGCCTTCACAGATACGCAGTATTTT. Translated, it gives CASSAKAGAFTDTQYF. The gene calls are TRBV9 and TRBJ2-3; 8 bases agree with TRBD2. This CDR3 comprises 16 residues. The germline V gene encodes CDR1 SGDLS and CDR2 YYNGEE. The J segment lost 2 bases and the V segment lost 3 bases, leaving 8 bases of the junction unmatched.

The gene calls are TRBV21-1 and TRBJ1-6. TRBV21-1 is assigned pseudogene status. The CDR3 length is 15 residues. In nucleotides, the CDR3 is TGTGCCAGGTGTTTTAAGGACTGTGATAATTCACCCCTCCACTTT. It yields the protein CARCFKDCDNSPLHF.

This clone was recorded only once. The gene calls are TRBV6-5 and TRBJ1-1, with D uncertain. This CDR3 spans 16 amino acids. V lost 0 bases, J lost 0 bases, and 11 bases lay in between. CDR1 is MNHEY, CDR2 SVGAGI, per germline. The CDR3 loop reads CASSYSKQALNTEAFF. The CDR3 DNA follows: TGTGCCAGCAGTTACTCGAAGCAGGCCTTGAACACTGAAGCTTTCTTT.

The rearrangement joins TRBV9 to TRBJ1-2; 9 nucleotides align to TRBD1. The V gene's germline CDR1 is SGDLS and CDR2 YYNGEE. The CDR3 has 14 residues. Germline trimming cut 5 bases from V and 7 bases from J; bases unmatched to any gene: 9. The CDR3 here is CASSIRDRASGYTF. The CDR3 DNA is TGTGCCAGCAGTATAAGGGACAGGGCCTCTGGCTACACCTTC.

The rearrangement joins TRBV13 to TRBJ2-5, with TRBD2 matching over 11 bases. The J call is uncertain, as TRBJ2-7 better fits the DNA end. Germline V CDR1 and CDR2: PRHDT, FYEKMQ (reference sequence). The CDR3 is 18 residues long. CDR3 residues: CASSLTALGGLAAYEQYF. CDR3 nucleotide sequence: TGTGCCAGCAGCTTAACGGCATTAGGGGGACTAGCGGCCTACGAGCAGTACTTC.

The gene calls are TRBV19 and TRBJ2-7, with a tentative D call TRBD1 (6 bases). The CDR3 covers 15 residues. Germline V CDR1 and CDR2: LNHDA, SQIVND (reference sequence). V was pared by 5 bases and J by 1 base, with 15 bases between. CDR3 loop: CASSFSTGQSYEQYF. For the CDR3, the DNA is TGTGCCAGTAGTTTTTCGACAGGCCAATCCTACGAGCAGTACTTC.

The chain couples TRBV27 to TRBJ2-7; D is unclear. Per the germline V gene, CDR1 is MNHEY and CDR2 is SMNVEV (reference sequence). Between the trimmed V and J ends, which lost 2 bases and 1 base, there was a span of 9 bases. The CDR3 is 14 amino acids. The CDR3 is CASSLHPASYEQYF. CDR3 coding DNA: TGTGCCAGCAGTTTACACCCGGCTTCCTACGAGCAGTACTTC.

This chain links TRBV27 with TRBJ2-7, with 7 bases aligning to TRBD1. The length of the CDR3 is 18 residues. Germline lookup yields CDR1 MNHEY and CDR2 SMNVEV (reference sequence). V dropped 4 bases and J dropped 0; count of bases not matched to a gene: 15. CDR3 sequence reads: CASSSHLRQGLISYEQYF. Here the CDR3 DNA reads TGTGCCAGCAGTTCACACCTTAGACAGGGCCTCATCTCCTACGAGCAGTACTTC.

This chain links TRBV7-9 with TRBJ1-4; D not resolved. V lost 0 bases and J 8 bases, leaving 7 bases between the germline ends. The CDR3 runs to 13 residues. From germline, CDR1 is SEHNR and CDR2 FQNEAQ (reference sequence). CDR3 region: CASSLAPEEKLFF. CDR3 DNA sequence: TGTGCCAGCAGCTTAGCGCCAGAGGAAAAACTGTTTTTT.

The V gene is TRBV7-8, the J gene TRBJ1-5; D remains unclear. Trimming left V 1 base short and J 2 bases short, with 9 bases between. CDR1 and CDR2 (germline): SGHVS, FQNEAQ. This CDR3 region has 15 residues. CDR3 in DNA: TGTGCCAGCAGCTTAGTATCCACAGGCAATCAGCCCCAGCATTTT. It specifies CASSLVSTGNQPQHF.

CDR3 in DNA: TGTGCCAACGAGACGACTACTCCCAGGGTAAGGGCCGGGGAGCTGTTTTTT. This sequence encodes CANETTTPRVRAGELFF. The rearrangement uses TRBV2 and TRBJ2-2; D is possibly TRBD1 or TRBD2 (5 bases each). V lost 10 bases and J 6 bases, leaving 27 bases between the germline ends. Germline V gene lookup returns CDR1 SNHLY and CDR2 FYNNEI. CDR3 size: 17 residues.

V and J are TRBV9 and TRBJ1-3, with D possibly being TRBD1 (5 bases). The CDR3 has 13 residues. CDR1 SGDLS and CDR2 YYNGEE come from the germline V gene. V was cut by 5 bases and J by 2 bases, with 8 bases left in between. This CDR3 is CASRGPTGNTIYF. CDR3 nucleotide sequence: TGTGCCAGCAGGGGGCCGACTGGAAACACCATATATTTT.